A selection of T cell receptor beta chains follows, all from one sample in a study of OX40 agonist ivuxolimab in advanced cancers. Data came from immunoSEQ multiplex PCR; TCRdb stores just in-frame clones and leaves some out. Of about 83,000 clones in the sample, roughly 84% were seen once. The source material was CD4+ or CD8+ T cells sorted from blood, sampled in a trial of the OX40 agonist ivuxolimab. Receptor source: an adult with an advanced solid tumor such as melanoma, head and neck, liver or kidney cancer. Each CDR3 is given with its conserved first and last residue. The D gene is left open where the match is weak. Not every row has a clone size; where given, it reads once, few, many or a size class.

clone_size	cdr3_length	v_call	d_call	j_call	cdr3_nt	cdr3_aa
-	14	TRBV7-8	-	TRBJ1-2	TGTGCCAGCAGCTTAAACAGGGACGAGAGAGGCTACACCTTC	CASSLNRDERGYTF
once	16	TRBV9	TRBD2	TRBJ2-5	TGTGCCAGCAGCGTAGTGGCTAGCGGGAGTCTCGAGACCCAGTACTTC	CASSVVASGSLETQYF
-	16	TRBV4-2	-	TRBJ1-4	TGTGCCAGCAGCCACTATGGGGGCAGCGGAGGTGAAAAACTGTTTTTT	CASSHYGGSGGEKLFF
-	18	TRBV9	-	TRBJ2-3	TGTGCCAGCAGCGTCTTATCGGCAGCGCCGTCGAGCACAGATACGCAGTATTTT	CASSVLSAAPSSTDTQYF
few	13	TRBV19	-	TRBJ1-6	TGTGCCAGTAGTGGGGAAGGAAATTCACCCCTCCACTTT	CASSGEGNSPLHF
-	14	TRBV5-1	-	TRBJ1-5	TGCGCCAGCAGCTTGGGCGGTGGGGACCAGCCCCAGCATTTT	CASSLGGGDQPQHF
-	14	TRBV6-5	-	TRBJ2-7	TGTGCCAGCAGACCCTCAGGAGATTCCTACGAGCAGTACTTC	CASRPSGDSYEQYF
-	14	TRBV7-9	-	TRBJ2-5	TGTGCCAGCAGCTTGCTCCAGGGGGGGGAGACCCAGTACTTC	CASSLLQGGETQYF
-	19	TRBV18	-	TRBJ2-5	TGTGCCAGCTCACCCTCTCTCACCGGGACCCTGGGGGTCCAAGAGACCCAGTACTTC	CASSPSLTGTLGVQETQYF
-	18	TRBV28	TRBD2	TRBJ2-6	TGTGCCAGCAGTTTACCCCCGGGGGGAGGCTCTGGGGCCAACGTCCTGACTTTC	CASSLPPGGGSGANVLTF